Each of the 13 T cell receptor beta chains below was sequenced from the same sample in a study of cytomegalovirus exposure and HLA in healthy donors. PCR involved 60 Vbeta and 13 Jbeta primers. Profiling relied on immunoSEQ multiplex PCR, and the TCRdb table lists in-frame clones only, not all of them. This sample's clone table lists 150,000 to 200,000 clones. Sequenced: PBMCs. The receptors come from a woman aged 55 to 70 in good health and CMV-seronegative.

The rearrangement links TRBV25-1 to TRBJ2-4; D possibly corresponds to TRBD2 (5 bases). The CDR3 is made up of 15 amino acids. The V end lost 5 bases, the J end lost 4 bases, and 15 bases lay between the germline ends. CDR1 and CDR2 from the germline V gene are MGHDK and SYGVNS. DNA for the CDR3: TGTGCCAGCAGTCCCCAAGACTGGACTAAAAACATTCAGTACTTC. Protein: CASSPQDWTKNIQYF.

The chain couples TRBV6-4 to TRBJ1-1, with 7 bases that match TRBD1. Germline V gene data show CDR1 as MRHNA and CDR2 as SNTAGT. This CDR3 is 14 amino acids long. With V trimmed by 6 bases and J by 4 bases, 8 bases remained unmatched. The DNA for the CDR3 is TGTGCCAGCAGGACTGACAGGGTTAGCACTGAAGCTTTCTTT. Residues: CASRTDRVSTEAFF.

The chain links TRBV30 to TRBJ2-7; the match to TRBD2 covers 7 bases. CDR1 is GTSNPN, CDR2 SVGIG, per germline (reference sequence). V lost 2 bases and J lost 2; bases outside the gene matches: 9. There are 15 residues in the CDR3. This CDR3 is CAWSPGSGLTYEQYF. The CDR3 nucleotides are TGTGCCTGGAGTCCCGGTAGCGGGCTTACCTACGAGCAGTACTTC. The full variable domain, in which reference TRBV30 and TRBJ2-7 provide the parts outside the CDR3, is SQTIHQWPATLVQPVGSPLSLECTVEGTSNPNLYWYRQAAGRGLQLLFYSVGIGQISSEVPQNLSASRPQDRQFILSSKKLLLSDSGFYLCAWSPGSGLTYEQYFGPGTRLTVT.

J is TRBJ2-7 and V is TRBV5-4; 11 positions agree with TRBD2. V gave up 4 bases and J gave up 5 bases; unmatched junction bases: 8. Looked up from germline, CDR1 is SGHNT and CDR2 is YYREEE (reference sequence). This CDR3 region has 15 residues. In nucleotides, the CDR3 is TGTGCCAGCAGCCCTACTAGCGGGAGCTGGGACGAGCAGTACTTC. Amino acid sequence: CASSPTSGSWDEQYF. Full variable domain (missing parts from reference TRBV5-4 and TRBJ2-7): ETGVTQSPTHLIKTRGQQVTLRCSSQSGHNTVSWYQQALGQGPQFIFQYYREEENGRGNFPPRFSGLQFPNYSSELNVNALELDDSALYLCASSPTSGSWDEQYFGPGTRLTVT.

The chain uses TRBV5-6 and TRBJ1-5, with 7 positions matching TRBD1. The length of the CDR3 is 16 residues. V dropped 1 base and J dropped 4; count of bases not matched to a gene: 8. CDR1 SGHDT and CDR2 YYEEEE come from the germline V gene. CDR3 nucleotide sequence: TGTGCCAGCAGCTTGAGGCCGGTCAGGGGGAATCAGCCCCAGCATTTT. Its translation: CASSLRPVRGNQPQHF.

This chain joins TRBV28 and TRBJ1-1; possibly TRBD1 for D (5 bases). The V and J ends lost 6 bases and 11 bases respectively, with 13 bases between them. The CDR3 has 11 amino acids. Germline V lookup: CDR1 MDHEN, CDR2 SYDVKM. CDR3 sequence reads: CASRSGGVAFF. CDR3 bases: TGTGCCAGCAGGTCGGGGGGGGTTGCTTTCTTT.

V and J are TRBV7-2 and TRBJ2-5; the D is unclear. Looked up from germline, CDR1 is SGHTA and CDR2 is FQGNSA. This CDR3 has 12 residues. Trimming left V 5 bases short and J 0 bases short, with 4 bases between. The CDR3 spells CASSPNQETQYF. CDR3 bases: TGTGCCAGCAGCCCTAACCAAGAGACCCAGTACTTC.

The chain joins TRBV7-9 to TRBJ2-1; the D gene is possibly TRBD2 (6 bases). Germline CDR1 is SEHNR and CDR2 is FQNEAQ (reference sequence). The CDR3 sequence is 10 residues long. DNA of the CDR3: TGTGCGGGAGGTGTCAATGAGCAGTTCTTC. It yields the protein CAGGVNEQFF. Full variable domain (missing parts from reference TRBV7-9 and TRBJ2-1): DTGVSQNPRHKITKRGQNVTFRCDPISEHNRLYWYRQTLGQGPEFLTYFQNEAQLEKSRLLSDRFSAERPKGSFSTLEIQRTEQGDSAMYLCAGGVNEQFFGPGTRLTVL.

The chain combines TRBV29-1 with TRBJ1-2; D not resolved. V lost 4 bases and J lost 6, with 12 bases in between. CDR3 size: 12 residues. Germline-derived CDR1 and CDR2 are SQVTM and ANQGSEA. CDR3 DNA sequence: TGCAGCGTTGTTAAGGAGGCCCATGGCTACACCTTC. Encoded protein: CSVVKEAHGYTF.

The V and J genes are TRBV5-1 and TRBJ2-7, with 8 bases lining up with TRBD2. The ends lost 4 bases at V and 5 bases at J; junction bases unmatched: 5. The germline CDR1 and CDR2 sequences are SGHRS and YFSETQ. The CDR3 loop spans 13 amino acids. Here the CDR3 DNA reads TGCGCCAGCAGCGCCGCGGGGGGAAACGAGCAGTACTTC. This codes for CASSAAGGNEQYF.

The rearrangement links TRBV11-3 to TRBJ2-7; a possible D gene is TRBD2 (6 bases). Germline V gene data show CDR1 as SGHNT and CDR2 as YENEEA. The CDR3 runs 15 residues. V lost 5 bases to trimming and J lost 2 bases, with 16 bases between them. The CDR3 DNA sequence: TGTGCCAGCAGCCACGGAAGGGACTTAGCCTACGAGCAGTACTTC. Translated: CASSHGRDLAYEQYF.

The rearrangement joins TRBV18 to TRBJ2-2, with TRBD1 as a possible D gene (6 bases). This CDR3 has 15 amino acids. V gave up 2 bases and J gave up 7 bases, with 14 bases separating them. CDR1 and CDR2 from the germline V gene are KGHSH and LQKENI. The CDR3 is CASSPYSQGIGELFF. In nucleotides, the CDR3 is TGTGCCAGCTCACCATACTCACAGGGAATCGGGGAGCTGTTTTTT.

The rearrangement uses TRBV2 and TRBJ2-1, with 11 bases aligning to TRBD2. The CDR3 sequence is 15 residues long. Germline values: CDR1 SNHLY, CDR2 FYNNEI. V dropped 7 bases and J dropped 0; count of bases not matched to a gene: 2. CDR3 residues: CASNSGRASYNEQFF. The CDR3 DNA follows: TGTGCCAGCAATAGCGGGAGGGCCTCCTACAATGAGCAGTTCTTC.